The TCR beta chain described here comes from a study of T cells in Graves' hyperthyroidism and ophthalmopathy. Unmatched junction bases numbered 9, after V lost 6 bases and J lost 3 bases. The CDR3 sequence is 16 residues long. Germline V gene data show CDR1 as MNHEY and CDR2 as SVGEGT. This clonotype was seen many times. Amplification of TCR beta CDR3 regions used RNA as the template. Using the HTBI primer set, a first-round RT-PCR was run on the TCR CDR3. MiXCR, run by TCRdb on the multiplex PCR reads, gives a single entry per CDR3 protein. The sample lists fewer than 450,000 distinct CDR3 sequences, 13% to 15% occurring once.

The sequence was collected from a woman aged 55-70 years with Graves' ophthalmopathy. The sample was blood. The chain uses TRBV6-2 or TRBV6-3 and TRBJ2-3; the match to TRBD2 covers 10 bases. This CDR3 reads CASSYLAGVSTDTQYF. In DNA, the CDR3 is TGTGCCAGCAGCTACCTAGCGGGAGTTTCGACAGATACGCAGTATTTT.